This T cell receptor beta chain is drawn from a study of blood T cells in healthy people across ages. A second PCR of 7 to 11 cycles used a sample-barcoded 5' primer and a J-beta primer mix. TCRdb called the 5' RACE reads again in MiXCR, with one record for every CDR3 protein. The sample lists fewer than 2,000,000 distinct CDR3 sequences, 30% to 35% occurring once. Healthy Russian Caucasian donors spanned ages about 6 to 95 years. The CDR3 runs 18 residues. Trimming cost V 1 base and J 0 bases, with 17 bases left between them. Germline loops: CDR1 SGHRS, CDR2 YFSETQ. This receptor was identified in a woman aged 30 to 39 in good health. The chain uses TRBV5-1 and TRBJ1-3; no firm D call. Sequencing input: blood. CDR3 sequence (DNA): TGCGCCAGCAGCTTGCGGAGTGACCCTCCACACTCTGGAAACACCATATATTTT. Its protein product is CASSLRSDPPHSGNTIYF. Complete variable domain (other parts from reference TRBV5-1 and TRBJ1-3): KAGVTQTPRYLIKTRGQQVTLSCSPISGHRSVSWYQQTPGQGLQFLFEYFSETQRNKGNFPGRFSGRQFSNSRSEMNVSTLELGDSALYLCASSLRSDPPHSGNTIYFGEGSWLTVV.